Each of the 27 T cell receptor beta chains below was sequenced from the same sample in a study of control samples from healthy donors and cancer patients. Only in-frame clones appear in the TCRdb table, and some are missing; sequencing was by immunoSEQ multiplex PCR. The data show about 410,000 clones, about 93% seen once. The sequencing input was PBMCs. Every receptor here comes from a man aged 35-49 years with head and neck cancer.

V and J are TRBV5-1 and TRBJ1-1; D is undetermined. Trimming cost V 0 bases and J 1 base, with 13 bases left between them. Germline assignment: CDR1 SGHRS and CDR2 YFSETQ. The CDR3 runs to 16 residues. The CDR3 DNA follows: TGCGCCAGCAGCTTGGTCTACCGGGGATCGAACACTGAAGCTTTCTTT. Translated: CASSLVYRGSNTEAFF.

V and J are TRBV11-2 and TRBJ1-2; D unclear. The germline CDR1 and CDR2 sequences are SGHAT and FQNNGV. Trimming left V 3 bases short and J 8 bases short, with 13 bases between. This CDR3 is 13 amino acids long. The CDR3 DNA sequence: TGTGCCAGCAGCTTGGGGAGACAAGGGGGCTACACCTTC. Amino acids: CASSLGRQGGYTF.

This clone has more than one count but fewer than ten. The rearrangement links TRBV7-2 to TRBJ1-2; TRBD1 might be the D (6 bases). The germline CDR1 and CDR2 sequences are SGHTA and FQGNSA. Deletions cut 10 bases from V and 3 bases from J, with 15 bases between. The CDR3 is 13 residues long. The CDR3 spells CANQRGADYGYTF. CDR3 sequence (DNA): TGTGCCAACCAGAGGGGGGCAGACTATGGCTACACCTTC.

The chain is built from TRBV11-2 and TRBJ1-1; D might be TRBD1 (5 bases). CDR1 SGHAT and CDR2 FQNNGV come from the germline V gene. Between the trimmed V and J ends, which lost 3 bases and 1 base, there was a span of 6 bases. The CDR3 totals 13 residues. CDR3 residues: CASSLGENTEAFF. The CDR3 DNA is TGTGCCAGCAGCTTGGGGGAGAACACTGAAGCTTTCTTT.

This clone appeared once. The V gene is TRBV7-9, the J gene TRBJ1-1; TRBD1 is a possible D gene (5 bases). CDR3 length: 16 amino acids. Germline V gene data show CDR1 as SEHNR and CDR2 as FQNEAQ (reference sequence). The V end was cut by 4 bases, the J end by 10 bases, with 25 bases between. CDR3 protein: CASSSQNWGLSERAFF. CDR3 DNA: TGTGCCAGCAGCTCACAGAACTGGGGACTCAGCGAGAGAGCTTTCTTT.

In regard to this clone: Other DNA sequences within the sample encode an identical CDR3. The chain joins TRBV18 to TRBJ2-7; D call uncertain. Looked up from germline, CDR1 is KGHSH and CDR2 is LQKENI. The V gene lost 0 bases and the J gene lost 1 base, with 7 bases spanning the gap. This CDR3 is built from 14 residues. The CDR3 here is CASSPPSVSYEQYF. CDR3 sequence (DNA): TGTGCCAGCTCACCACCCTCCGTATCCTACGAGCAGTACTTC.

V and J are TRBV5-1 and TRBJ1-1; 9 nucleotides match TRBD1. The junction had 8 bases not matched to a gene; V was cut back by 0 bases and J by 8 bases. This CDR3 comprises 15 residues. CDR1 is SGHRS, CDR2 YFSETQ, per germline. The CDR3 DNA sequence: TGCGCCAGCAGCTTGGCGACAGGGGGTCCGCGAGAAGCTTTCTTT. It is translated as CASSLATGGPREAFF.

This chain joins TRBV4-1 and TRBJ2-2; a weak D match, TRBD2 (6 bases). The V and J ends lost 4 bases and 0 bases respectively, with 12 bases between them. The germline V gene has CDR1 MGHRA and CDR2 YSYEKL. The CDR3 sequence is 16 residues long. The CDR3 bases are TGCGCCAGCAGCCCCCGGGACTGGGCGAACACCGGGGAGCTGTTTTTT. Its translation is CASSPRDWANTGELFF.

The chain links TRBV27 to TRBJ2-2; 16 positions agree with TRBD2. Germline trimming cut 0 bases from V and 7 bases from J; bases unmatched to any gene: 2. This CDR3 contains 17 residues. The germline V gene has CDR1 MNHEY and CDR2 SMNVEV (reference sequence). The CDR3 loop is CASSLSGTSGRVGELFF. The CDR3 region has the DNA TGTGCCAGCAGTTTATCGGGGACTAGCGGGAGGGTCGGGGAGCTGTTTTTT.

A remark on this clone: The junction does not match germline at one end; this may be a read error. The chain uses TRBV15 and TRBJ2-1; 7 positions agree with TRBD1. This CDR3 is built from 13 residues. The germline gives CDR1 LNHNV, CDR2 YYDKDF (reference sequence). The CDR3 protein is CATSRVPDRELIF. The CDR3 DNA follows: TGTGCCACCAGCAGAGTCCCCGACAGGGAACTTATCTTC.

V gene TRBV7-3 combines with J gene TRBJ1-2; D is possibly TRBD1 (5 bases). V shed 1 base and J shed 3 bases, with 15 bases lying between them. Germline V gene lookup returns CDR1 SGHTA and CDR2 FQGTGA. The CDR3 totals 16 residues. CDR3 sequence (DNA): TGTGCCAGCAGCTTAAAAGCCGGGACGGGGGACTATGGCTACACCTTC. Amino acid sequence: CASSLKAGTGDYGYTF. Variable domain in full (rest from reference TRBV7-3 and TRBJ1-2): GAGVSQTPSNKVTEKGKYVELRCDPISGHTALYWYRQSLGQGPEFLIYFQGTGAADDSGLPNDRFFAVRPEGSVSTLKIQRTERGDSAVYLCASSLKAGTGDYGYTFGSGTRLTVV.

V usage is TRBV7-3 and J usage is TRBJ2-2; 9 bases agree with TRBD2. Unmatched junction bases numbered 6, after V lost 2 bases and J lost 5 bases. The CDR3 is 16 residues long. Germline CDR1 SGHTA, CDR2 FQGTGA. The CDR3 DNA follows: TGTGCCAGCAGCTTACGCGGCGGGAGGGGTACCGGGGAGCTGTTTTTT. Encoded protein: CASSLRGGRGTGELFF.

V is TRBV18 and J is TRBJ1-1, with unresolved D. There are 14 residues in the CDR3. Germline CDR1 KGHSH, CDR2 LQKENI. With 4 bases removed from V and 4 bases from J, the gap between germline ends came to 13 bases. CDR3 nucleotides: TGTGCCAGCTCACTGGACGAGGGTAGCACTGAAGCTTTCTTT. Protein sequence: CASSLDEGSTEAFF. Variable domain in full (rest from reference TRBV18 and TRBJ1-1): NAGVMQNPRHLVRRRGQEARLRCSPMKGHSHVYWYRQLPEEGLKFMVYLQKENIIDESGMPKERFSAEFPKEGPSILRIQQVVRGDSAAYFCASSLDEGSTEAFFGQGTRLTVV.

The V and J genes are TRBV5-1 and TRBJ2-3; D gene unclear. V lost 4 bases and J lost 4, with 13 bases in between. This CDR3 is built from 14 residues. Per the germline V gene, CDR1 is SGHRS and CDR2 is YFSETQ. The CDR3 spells CASSPIVGSDTQYF. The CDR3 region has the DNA TGCGCCAGCAGCCCTATCGTGGGTTCAGATACGCAGTATTTT.

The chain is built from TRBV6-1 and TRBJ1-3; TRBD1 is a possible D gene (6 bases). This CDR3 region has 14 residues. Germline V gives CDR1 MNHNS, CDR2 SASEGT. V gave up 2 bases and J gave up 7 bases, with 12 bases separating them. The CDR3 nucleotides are TGTGCCAGCAGTGAACCCAGGGGACGGAACACCATATATTTT. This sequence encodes CASSEPRGRNTIYF.

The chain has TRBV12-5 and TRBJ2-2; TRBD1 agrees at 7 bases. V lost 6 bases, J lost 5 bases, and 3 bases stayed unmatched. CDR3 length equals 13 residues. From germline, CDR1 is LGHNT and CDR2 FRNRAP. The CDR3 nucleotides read TGTGCTAGTGGACAGGGGAATACCGGGGAGCTGTTTTTT. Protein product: CASGQGNTGELFF. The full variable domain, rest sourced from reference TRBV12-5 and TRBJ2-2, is DARVTQTPRHKVTEMGQEVTMRCQPILGHNTVFWYRQTMMQGLELLAYFRNRAPLDDSGMPKDRFSAEMPDATLATLKIQPSEPRDSAVYFCASGQGNTGELFFGEGSRLTVL.

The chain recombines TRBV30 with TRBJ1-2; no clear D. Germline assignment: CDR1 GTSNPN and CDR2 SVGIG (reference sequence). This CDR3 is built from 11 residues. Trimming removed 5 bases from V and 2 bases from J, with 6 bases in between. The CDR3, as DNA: TGTGCCTGGGACTGGAACTATGGCTACACCTTC. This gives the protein CAWDWNYGYTF.

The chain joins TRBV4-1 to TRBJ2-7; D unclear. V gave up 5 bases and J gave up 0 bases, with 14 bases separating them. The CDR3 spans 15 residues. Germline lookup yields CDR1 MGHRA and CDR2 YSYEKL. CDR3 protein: CASSFSYPSSYEQYF. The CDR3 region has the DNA TGCGCCAGCAGCTTTTCTTACCCGAGCTCCTACGAGCAGTACTTC.

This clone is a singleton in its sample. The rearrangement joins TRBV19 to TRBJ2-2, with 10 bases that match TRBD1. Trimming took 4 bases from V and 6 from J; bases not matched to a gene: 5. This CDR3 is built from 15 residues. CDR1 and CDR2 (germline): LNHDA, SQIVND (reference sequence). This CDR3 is CASSTPGQGSGELFF. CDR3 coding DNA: TGTGCCAGTAGTACACCGGGACAGGGGTCCGGGGAGCTGTTTTTT. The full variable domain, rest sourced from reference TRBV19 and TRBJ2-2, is DGGITQSPKYLFRKEGQNVTLSCEQNLNHDAMYWYRQDPGQGLRLIYYSQIVNDFQKGDIAEGYSVSREKKESFPLTVTSAQKNPTAFYLCASSTPGQGSGELFFGEGSRLTVL.

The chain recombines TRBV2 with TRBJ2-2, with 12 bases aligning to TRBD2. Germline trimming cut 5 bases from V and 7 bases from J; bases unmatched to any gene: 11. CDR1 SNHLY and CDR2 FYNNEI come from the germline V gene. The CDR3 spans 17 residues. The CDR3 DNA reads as TGTGCCAGCAGTCTCCTGACTAGCGGGGGAACGGGCGGGGAGCTGTTTTTT. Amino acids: CASSLLTSGGTGGELFF. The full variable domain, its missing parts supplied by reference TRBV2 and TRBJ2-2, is EPEVTQTPSHQVTQMGQEVILRCVPISNHLYFYWYRQILGQKVEFLVSFYNNEISEKSEIFDDQFSVERPDGSNFTLKIRSTKLEDSAMYFCASSLLTSGGTGGELFFGEGSRLTVL.

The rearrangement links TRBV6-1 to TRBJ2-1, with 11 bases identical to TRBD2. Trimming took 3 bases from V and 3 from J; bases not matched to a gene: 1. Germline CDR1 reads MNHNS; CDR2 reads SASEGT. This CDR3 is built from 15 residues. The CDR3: CASSDLAGGYNEQFF. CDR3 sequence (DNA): TGTGCCAGCAGTGATCTAGCGGGAGGCTACAATGAGCAGTTCTTC.

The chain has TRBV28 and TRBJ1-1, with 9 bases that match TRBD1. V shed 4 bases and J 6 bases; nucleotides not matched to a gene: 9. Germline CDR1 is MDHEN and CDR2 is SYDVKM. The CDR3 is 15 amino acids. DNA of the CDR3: TGTGCCAGCAGTTCCCCGGGACAGGGCCAATCTGAAGCTTTCTTT. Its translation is CASSSPGQGQSEAFF. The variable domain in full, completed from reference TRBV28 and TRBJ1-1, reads DVKVTQSSRYLVKRTGEKVFLECVQDMDHENMFWYRQDPGLGLRLIYFSYDVKMKEKGDIPEGYSVSREKKERFSLILESASTNQTSMYLCASSSPGQGQSEAFFGQGTRLTVV.

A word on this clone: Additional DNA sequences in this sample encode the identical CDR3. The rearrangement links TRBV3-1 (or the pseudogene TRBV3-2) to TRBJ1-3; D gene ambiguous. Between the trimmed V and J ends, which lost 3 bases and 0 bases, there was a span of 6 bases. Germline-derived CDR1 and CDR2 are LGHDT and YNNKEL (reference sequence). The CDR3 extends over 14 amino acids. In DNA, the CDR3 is TGTGCCAGCAGCCAGGGGTCCTCTGGAAACACCATATATTTT. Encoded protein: CASSQGSSGNTIYF.

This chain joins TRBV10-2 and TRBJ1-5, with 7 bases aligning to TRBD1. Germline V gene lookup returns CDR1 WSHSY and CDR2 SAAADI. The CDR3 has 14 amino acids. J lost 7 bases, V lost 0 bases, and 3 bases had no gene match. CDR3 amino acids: CASSESGGEQPQHF. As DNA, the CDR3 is TGCGCCAGCAGTGAGTCAGGGGGCGAGCAGCCCCAGCATTTT.

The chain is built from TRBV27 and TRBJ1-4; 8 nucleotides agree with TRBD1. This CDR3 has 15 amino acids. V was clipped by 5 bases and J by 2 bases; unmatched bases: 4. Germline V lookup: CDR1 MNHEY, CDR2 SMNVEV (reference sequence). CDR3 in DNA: TGTGCCAGCAGTCTGCGGACAGGGACTAATGAAAAACTGTTTTTT. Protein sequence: CASSLRTGTNEKLFF. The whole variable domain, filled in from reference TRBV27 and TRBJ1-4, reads EAQVTQNPRYLITVTGKKLTVTCSQNMNHEYMSWYRQDPGLGLRQIYYSMNVEVTDKGDVPEGYKVSRKEKRNFPLILESPSPNQTSLYFCASSLRTGTNEKLFFGSGTQLSVL.

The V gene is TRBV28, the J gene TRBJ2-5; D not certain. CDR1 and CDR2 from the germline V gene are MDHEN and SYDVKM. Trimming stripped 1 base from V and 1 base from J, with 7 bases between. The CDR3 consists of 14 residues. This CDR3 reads CASSLFGFQETQYF. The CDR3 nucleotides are TGTGCCAGCAGTTTATTCGGGTTCCAAGAGACCCAGTACTTC.

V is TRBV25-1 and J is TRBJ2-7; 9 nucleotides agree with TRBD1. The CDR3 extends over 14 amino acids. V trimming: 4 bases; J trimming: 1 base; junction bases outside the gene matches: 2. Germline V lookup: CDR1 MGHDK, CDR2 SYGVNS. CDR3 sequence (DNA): TGTGCCAGCAGTGTAGGGACAGGGTCCTACGAGCAGTACTTC. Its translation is CASSVGTGSYEQYF.